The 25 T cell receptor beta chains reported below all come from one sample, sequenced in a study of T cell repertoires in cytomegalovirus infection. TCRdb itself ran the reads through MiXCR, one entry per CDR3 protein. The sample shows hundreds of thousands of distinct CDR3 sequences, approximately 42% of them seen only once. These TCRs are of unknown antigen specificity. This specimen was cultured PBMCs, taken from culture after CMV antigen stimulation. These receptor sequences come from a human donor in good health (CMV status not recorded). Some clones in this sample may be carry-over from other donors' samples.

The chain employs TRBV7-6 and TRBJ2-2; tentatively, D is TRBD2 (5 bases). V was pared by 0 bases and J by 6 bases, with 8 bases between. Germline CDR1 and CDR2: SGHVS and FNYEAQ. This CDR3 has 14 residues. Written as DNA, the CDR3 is TGTGCCAGCAGCTTAGCGGGAGAGGCCGGGGAGCTGTTTTTT. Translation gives CASSLAGEAGELFF. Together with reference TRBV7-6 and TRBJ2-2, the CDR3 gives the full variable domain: GAGVSQSPRYKVTKRGQDVALRCDPISGHVSLYWYRQALGQGPEFLTYFNYEAQQDKSGLPNDRFSAERPEGSISTLTIQRTEQRDSAMYRCASSLAGEAGELFFGEGSRLTVL.

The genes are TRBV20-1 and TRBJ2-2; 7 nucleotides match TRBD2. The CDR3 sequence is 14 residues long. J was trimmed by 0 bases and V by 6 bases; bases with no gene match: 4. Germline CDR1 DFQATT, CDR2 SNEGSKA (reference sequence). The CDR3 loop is CSAPAGTNTGELFF. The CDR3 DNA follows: TGCAGTGCCCCAGCGGGGACGAACACCGGGGAGCTGTTTTTT.

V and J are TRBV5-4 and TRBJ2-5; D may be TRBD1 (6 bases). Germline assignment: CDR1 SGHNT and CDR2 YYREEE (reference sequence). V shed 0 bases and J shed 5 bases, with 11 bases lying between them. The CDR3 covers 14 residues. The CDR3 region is CASSLAGEWETQYF. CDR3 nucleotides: TGTGCCAGCAGCTTGGCAGGGGAGTGGGAGACCCAGTACTTC.

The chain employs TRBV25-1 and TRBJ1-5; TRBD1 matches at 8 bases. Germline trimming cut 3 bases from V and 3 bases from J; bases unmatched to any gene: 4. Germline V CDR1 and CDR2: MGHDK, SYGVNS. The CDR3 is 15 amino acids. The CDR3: CASSETGAPNQPQHF. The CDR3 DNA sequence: TGTGCCAGCAGTGAGACAGGGGCCCCCAATCAGCCCCAGCATTTT.

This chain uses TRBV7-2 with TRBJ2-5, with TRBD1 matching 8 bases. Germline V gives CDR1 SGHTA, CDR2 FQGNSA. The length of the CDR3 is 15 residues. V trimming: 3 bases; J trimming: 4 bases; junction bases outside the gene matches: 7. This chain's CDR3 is CASSFQGALGETQYF. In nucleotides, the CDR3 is TGTGCCAGCAGCTTCCAGGGGGCGTTGGGAGAGACCCAGTACTTC.

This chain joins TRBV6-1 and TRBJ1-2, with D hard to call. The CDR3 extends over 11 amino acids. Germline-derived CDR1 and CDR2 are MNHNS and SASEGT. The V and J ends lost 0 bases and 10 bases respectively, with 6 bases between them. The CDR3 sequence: CASSEAPAYTF. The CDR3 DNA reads TGTGCCAGCAGTGAAGCACCCGCCTACACCTTC.

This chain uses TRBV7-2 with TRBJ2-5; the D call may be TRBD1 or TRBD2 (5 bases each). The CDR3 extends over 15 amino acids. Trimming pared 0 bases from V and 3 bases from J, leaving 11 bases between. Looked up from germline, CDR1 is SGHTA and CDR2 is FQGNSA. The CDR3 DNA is TGTGCCAGCAGCTTAGCGGGGGTCCTCAAAGAGACCCAGTACTTC. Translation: CASSLAGVLKETQYF.

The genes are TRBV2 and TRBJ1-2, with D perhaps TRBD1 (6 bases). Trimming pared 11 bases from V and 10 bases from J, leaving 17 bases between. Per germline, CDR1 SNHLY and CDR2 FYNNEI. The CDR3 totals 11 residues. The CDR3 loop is CASYRANSYTF. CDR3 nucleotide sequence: TGTGCCTCCTACAGGGCGAATTCCTACACCTTC.

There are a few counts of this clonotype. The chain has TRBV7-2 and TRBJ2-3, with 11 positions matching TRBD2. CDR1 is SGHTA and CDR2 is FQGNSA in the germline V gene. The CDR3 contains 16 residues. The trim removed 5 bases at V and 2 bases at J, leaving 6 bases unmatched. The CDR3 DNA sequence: TGTGCCAGCAGCCGCACTAGCGGGGGTTTCACAGATACGCAGTATTTT. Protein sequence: CASSRTSGGFTDTQYF.

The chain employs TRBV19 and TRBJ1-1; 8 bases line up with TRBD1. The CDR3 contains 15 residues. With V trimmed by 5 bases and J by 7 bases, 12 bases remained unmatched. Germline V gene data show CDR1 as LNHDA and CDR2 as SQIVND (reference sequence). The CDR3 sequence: CASSLTGAAVGEAFF. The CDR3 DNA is TGTGCCAGTAGTTTGACAGGGGCGGCGGTAGGTGAAGCTTTCTTT.

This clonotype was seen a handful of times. The CDR3 DNA is TGTGCCAGCAGCTTTTCCCCCTTAGCCACCGGGGAGCTGTTTTTT. As protein: CASSFSPLATGELFF. V is TRBV7-2 and J is TRBJ2-2; no definite D call. Trimming removed 3 bases from V and 4 bases from J, with 12 bases in between. This CDR3 contains 15 residues. Germline CDR1 reads SGHTA; CDR2 reads FQGNSA.

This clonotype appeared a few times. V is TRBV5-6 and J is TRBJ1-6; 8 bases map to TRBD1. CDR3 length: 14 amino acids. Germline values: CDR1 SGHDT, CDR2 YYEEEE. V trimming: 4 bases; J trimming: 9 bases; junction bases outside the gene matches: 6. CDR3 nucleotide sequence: TGTGCCAGCAGCCGAGCAGGGGGCCCTTCACCCCTCCACTTT. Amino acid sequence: CASSRAGGPSPLHF.

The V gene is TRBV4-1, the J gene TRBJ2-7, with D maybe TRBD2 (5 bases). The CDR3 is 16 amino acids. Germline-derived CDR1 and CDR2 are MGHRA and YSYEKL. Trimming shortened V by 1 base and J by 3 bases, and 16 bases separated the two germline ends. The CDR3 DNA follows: TGCGCCAGCAGCCAAGTTAGAGGGAGTTTGGTCTACGAGCAGTACTTC. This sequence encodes CASSQVRGSLVYEQYF.

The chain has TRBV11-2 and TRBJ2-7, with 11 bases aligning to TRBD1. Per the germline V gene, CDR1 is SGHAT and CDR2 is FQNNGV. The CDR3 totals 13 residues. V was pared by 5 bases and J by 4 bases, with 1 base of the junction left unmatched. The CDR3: CASSGTGGYEQYF. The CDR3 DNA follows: TGTGCCAGCAGCGGGACAGGGGGTTACGAGCAGTACTTC.

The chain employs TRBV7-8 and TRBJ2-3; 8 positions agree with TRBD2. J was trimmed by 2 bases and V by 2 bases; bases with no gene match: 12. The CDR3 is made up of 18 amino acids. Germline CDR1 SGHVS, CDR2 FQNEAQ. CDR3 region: CASSLRRWAGGPTDTQYF. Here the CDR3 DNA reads TGTGCCAGCAGCTTAAGGCGGTGGGCGGGGGGACCCACAGATACGCAGTATTTT.

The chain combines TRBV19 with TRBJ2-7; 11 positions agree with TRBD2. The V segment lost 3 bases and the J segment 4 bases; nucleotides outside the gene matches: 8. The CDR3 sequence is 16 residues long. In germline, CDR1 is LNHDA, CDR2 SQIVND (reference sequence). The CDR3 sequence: CASSIGRLAGGYEQYF. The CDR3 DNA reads TGTGCCAGTAGTATCGGGCGGCTAGCGGGAGGTTACGAGCAGTACTTC.

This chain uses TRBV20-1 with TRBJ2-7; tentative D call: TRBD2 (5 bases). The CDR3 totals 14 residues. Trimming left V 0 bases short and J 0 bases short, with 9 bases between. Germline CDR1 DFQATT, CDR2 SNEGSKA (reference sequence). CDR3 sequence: CSARDLGSSYEQYF. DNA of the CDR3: TGCAGTGCTAGAGATTTAGGGAGCTCCTACGAGCAGTACTTC.

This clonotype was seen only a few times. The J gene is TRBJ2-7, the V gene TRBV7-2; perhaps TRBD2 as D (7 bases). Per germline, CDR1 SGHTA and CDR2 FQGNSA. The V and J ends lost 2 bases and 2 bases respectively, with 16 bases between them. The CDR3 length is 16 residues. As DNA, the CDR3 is TGTGCCAGCAGCTTAAGGGGGGCGGGGGCACCCTACGAGCAGTACTTC. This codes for CASSLRGAGAPYEQYF.

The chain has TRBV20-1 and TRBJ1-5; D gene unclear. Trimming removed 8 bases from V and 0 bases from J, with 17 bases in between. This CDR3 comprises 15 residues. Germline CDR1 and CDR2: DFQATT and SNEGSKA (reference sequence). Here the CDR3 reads CSPRSFLYSNQPQHF. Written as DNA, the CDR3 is TGCAGTCCCCGGTCCTTCCTATATAGCAATCAGCCCCAGCATTTT.

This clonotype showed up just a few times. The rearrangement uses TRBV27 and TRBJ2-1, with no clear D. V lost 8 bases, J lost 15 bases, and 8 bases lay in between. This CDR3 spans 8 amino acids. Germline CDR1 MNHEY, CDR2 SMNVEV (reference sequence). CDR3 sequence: CASEWGFF. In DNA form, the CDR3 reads TGTGCCAGCGAGTGGGGGTTCTTC.

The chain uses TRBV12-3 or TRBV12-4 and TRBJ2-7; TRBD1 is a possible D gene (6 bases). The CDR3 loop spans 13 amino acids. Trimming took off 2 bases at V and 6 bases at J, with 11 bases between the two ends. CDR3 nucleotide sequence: TGTGCCAGCAGTTTACAGGGGCCAAGCGAGCAGTACTTC. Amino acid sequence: CASSLQGPSEQYF.

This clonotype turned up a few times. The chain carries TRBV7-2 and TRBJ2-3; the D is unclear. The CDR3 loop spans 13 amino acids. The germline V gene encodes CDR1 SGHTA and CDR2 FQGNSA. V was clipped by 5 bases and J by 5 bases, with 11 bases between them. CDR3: CASSPLRGDTQYF. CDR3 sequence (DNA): TGTGCCAGCAGCCCCTTACGTGGAGATACGCAGTATTTT.

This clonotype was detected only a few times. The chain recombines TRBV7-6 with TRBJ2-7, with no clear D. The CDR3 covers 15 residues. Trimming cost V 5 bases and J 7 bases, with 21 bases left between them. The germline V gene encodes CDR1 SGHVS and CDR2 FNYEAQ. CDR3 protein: CASSPPGGPTEEQYF. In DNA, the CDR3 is TGTGCCAGCAGCCCCCCAGGTGGCCCTACGGAAGAGCAGTACTTC.

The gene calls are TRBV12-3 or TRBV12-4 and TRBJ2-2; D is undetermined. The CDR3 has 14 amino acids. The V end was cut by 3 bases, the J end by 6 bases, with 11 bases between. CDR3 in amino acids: CASSFLGLAGELFF. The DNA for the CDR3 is TGTGCCAGCAGTTTCCTGGGGTTAGCCGGGGAGCTGTTTTTT.

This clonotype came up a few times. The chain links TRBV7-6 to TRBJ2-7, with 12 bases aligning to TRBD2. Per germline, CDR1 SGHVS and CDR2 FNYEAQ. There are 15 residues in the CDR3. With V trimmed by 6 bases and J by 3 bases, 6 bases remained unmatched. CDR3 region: CASSSTSGRGYEQYF. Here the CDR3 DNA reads TGTGCCAGCAGTTCGACTAGCGGGAGAGGCTACGAGCAGTACTTC.